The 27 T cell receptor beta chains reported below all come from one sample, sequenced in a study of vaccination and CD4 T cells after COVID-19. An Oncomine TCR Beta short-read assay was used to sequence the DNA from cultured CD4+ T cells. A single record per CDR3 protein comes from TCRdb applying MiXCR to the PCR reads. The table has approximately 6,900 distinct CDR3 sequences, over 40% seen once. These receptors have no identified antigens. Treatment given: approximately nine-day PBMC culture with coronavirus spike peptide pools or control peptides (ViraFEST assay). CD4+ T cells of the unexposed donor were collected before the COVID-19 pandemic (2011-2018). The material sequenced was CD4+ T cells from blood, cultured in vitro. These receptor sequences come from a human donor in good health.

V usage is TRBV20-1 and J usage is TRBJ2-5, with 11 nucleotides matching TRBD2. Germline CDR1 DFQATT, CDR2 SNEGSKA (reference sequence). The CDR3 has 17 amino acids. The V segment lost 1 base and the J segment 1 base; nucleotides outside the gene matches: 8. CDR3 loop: CSARGLAGGPIQETQYF. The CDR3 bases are TGCAGTGCTAGAGGGCTAGCGGGGGGCCCCATCCAAGAGACCCAGTACTTC.

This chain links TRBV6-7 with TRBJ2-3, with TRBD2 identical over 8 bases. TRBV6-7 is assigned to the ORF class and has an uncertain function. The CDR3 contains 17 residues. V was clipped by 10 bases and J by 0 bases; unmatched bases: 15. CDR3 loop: CATPQSASGYSTDTQYF. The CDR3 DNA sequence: TGTGCCACCCCGCAGTCGGCTAGCGGGTACAGCACAGATACGCAGTATTTT.

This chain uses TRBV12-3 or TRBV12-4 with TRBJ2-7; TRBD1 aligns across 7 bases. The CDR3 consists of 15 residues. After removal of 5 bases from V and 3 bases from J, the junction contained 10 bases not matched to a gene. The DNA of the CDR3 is TGTGCCAGCAGTCTGACAGGGATCTGGGACTACGAGCAGTACTTC. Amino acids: CASSLTGIWDYEQYF.

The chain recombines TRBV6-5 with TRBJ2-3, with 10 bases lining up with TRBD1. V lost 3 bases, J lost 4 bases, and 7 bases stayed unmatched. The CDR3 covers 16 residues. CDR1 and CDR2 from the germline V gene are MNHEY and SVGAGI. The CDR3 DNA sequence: TGTGCCAGCAGTTATGACGACAGGGGGCGCGCAGATACGCAGTATTTT. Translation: CASSYDDRGRADTQYF.

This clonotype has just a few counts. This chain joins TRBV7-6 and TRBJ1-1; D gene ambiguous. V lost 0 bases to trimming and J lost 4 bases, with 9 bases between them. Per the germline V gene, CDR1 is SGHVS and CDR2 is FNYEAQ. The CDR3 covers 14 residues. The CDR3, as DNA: TGTGCCAGCAGCTTAGCCGGGTTTGGCACTGAAGCTTTCTTT. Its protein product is CASSLAGFGTEAFF. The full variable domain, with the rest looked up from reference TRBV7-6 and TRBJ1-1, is GAGVSQSPRYKVTKRGQDVALRCDPISGHVSLYWYRQALGQGPEFLTYFNYEAQQDKSGLPNDRFSAERPEGSISTLTIQRTEQRDSAMYRCASSLAGFGTEAFFGQGTRLTVV.

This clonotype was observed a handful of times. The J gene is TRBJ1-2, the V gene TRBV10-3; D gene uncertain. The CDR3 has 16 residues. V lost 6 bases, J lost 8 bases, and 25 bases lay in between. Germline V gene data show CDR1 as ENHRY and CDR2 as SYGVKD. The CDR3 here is CAISERSGWQNKGYTF. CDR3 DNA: TGTGCCATCAGCGAAAGGTCTGGGTGGCAAAATAAAGGCTACACCTTC.

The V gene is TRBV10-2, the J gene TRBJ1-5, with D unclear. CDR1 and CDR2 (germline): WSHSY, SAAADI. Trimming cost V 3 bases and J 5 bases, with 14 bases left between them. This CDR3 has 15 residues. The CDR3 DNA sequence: TGCGCCAGCAGTGAACTGGACGGGGTCGATCAGCCCCAGCATTTT. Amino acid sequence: CASSELDGVDQPQHF.

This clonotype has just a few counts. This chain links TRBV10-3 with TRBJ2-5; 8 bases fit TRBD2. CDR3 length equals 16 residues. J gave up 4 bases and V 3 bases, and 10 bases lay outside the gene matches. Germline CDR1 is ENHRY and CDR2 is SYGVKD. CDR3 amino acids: CAISDGGLGRIETQYF. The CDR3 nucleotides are TGTGCCATCAGTGATGGGGGACTAGGAAGAATAGAGACCCAGTACTTC.

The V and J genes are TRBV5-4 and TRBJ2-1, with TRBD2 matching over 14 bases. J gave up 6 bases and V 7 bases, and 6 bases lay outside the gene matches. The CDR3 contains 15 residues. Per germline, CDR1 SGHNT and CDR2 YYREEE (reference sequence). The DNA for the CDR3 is TGTGCCAGCCGCCCGGGACTAGCGGGGGTCAATGAGCAGTTCTTC. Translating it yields CASRPGLAGVNEQFF.

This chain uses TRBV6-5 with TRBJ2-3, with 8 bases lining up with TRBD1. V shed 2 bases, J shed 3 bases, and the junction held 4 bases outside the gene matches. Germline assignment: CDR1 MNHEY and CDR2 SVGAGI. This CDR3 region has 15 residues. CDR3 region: CASSYQGALTDTQYF. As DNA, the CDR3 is TGTGCCAGCAGTTACCAGGGGGCTCTTACAGATACGCAGTATTTT.

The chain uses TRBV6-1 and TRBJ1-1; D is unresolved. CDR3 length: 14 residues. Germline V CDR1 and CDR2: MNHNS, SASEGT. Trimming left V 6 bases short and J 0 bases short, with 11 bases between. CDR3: CASSPRGLNTEAFF. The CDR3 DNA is TGTGCCAGCAGCCCCAGAGGGTTGAACACTGAAGCTTTCTTT.

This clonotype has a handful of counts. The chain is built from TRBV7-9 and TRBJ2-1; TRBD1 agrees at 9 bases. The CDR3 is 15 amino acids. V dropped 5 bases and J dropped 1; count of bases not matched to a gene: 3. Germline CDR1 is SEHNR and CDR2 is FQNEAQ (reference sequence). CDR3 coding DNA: TGTGCCAGCAGCCCAGACAGGGGGTCCTACAATGAGCAGTTCTTC. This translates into CASSPDRGSYNEQFF.

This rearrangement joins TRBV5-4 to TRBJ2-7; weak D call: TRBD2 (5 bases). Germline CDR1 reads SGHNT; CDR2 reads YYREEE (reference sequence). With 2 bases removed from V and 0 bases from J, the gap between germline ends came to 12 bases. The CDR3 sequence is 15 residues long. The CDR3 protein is CASSLFQLASYEQYF. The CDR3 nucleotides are TGTGCCAGCAGCTTATTCCAGCTAGCCTCCTACGAGCAGTACTTC.

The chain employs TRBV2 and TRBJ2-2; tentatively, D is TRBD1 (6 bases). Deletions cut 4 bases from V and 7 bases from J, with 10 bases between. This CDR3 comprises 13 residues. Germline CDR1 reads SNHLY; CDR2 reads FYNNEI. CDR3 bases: TGTGCCAGCAGTGTCGGGACATTCGGGGAGCTGTTTTTT. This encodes CASSVGTFGELFF.

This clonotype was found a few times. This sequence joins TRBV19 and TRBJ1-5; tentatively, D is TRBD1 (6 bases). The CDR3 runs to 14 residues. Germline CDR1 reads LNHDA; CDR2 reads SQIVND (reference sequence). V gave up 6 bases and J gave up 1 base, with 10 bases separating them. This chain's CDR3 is CASRRTESNQPQHF. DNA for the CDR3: TGTGCCAGTAGACGGACAGAGAGCAATCAGCCCCAGCATTTT.

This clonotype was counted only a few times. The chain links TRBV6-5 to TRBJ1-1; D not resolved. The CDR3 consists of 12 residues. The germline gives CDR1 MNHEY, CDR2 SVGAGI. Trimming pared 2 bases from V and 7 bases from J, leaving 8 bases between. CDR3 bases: TGTGCCAGCAGTTACAGGATCGGTGAAGCTTTCTTT. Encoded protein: CASSYRIGEAFF.

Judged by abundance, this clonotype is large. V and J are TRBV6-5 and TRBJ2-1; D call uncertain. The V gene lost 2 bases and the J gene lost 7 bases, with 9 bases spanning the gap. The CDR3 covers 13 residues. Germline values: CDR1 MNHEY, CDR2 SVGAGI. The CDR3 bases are TGTGCCAGCAGTTACCCAAACCGTAATGAGCAGTTCTTC. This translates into CASSYPNRNEQFF.

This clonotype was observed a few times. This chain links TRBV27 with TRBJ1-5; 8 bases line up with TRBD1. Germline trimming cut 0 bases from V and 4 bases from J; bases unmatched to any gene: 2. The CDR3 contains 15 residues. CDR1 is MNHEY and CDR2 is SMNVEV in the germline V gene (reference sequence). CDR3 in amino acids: CASSLSGTGNQPQHF. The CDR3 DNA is TGTGCCAGCAGTTTATCAGGGACAGGTAATCAGCCCCAGCATTTT.

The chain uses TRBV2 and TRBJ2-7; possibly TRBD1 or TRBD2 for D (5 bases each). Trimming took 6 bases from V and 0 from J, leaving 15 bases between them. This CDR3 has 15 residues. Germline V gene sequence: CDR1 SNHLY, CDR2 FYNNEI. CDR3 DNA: TGTGCCAGCAGACAGGACTCCCCGAGCTCCTACGAGCAGTACTTC. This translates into CASRQDSPSSYEQYF.

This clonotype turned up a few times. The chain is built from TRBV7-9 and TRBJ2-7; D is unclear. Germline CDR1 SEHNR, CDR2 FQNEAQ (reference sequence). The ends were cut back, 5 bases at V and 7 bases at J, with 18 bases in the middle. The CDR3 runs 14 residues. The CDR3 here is CASSASAAGGEQYF. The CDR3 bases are TGTGCCAGCAGCGCCTCGGCGGCCGGTGGGGAGCAGTACTTC.

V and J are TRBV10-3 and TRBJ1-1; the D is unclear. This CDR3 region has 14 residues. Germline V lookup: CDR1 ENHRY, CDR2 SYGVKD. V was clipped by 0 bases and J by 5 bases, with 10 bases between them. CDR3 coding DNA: TGTGCCATCAGTGAGTCCTGGGGAATTACTGAAGCTTTCTTT. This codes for CAISESWGITEAFF.

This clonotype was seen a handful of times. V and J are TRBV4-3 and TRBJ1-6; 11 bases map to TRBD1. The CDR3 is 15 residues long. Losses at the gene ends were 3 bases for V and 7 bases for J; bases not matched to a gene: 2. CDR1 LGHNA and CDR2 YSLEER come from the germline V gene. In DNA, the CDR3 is TGCGCCAGCAGCCAGGGACAGGGGGACAATTCACCCCTCCACTTT. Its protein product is CASSQGQGDNSPLHF.

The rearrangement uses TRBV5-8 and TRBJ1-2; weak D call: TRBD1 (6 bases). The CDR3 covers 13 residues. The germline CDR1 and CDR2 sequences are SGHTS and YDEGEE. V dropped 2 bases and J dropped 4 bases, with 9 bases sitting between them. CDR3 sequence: CASSLSRGYGYTF. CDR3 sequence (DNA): TGTGCCAGCAGCTTATCCAGGGGCTATGGCTACACCTTC.

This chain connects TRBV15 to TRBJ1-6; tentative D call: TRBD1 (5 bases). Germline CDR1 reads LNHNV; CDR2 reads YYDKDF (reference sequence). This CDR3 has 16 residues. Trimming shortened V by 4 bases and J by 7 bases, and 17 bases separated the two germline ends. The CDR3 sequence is CATSKRTGTTNSPLHF. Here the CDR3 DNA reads TGTGCCACCAGCAAACGGACCGGGACTACCAATTCACCCCTCCACTTT.

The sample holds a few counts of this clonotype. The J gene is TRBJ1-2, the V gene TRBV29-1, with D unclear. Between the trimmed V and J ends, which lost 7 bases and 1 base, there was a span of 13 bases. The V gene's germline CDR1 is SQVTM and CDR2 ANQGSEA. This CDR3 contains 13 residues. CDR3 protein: CSADDKFNYGYTF. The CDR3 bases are TGCAGCGCTGATGACAAATTTAACTATGGCTACACCTTC.

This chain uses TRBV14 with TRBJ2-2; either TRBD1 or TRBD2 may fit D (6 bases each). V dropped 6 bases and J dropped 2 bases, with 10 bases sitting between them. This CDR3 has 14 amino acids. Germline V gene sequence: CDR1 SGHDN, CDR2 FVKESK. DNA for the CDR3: TGTGCCAGCAGGAGGGGGACTAACACCGGGGAGCTGTTTTTT. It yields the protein CASRRGTNTGELFF.

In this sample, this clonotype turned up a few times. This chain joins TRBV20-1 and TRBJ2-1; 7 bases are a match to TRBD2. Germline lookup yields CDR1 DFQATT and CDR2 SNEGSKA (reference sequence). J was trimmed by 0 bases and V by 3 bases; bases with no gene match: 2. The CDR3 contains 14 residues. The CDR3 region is CSASGRNSYNEQFF. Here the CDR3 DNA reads TGCAGTGCTAGCGGGAGGAACTCCTACAATGAGCAGTTCTTC.